The 3 T cell receptor beta chains listed next were all sequenced from one sample in a study of T cell changes during pregnancy in multiple sclerosis. Here immunoSEQ multiplex PCR was the method, and the copy in TCRdb shows in-frame clones only, minus some. The repertoire holds 65,000 or so clones, with 80% to 95% as singletons. The source was peripheral blood, collected in the second trimester of pregnancy. The receptors stem from a female donor in good health, enrolled as a control in a pregnancy study.

This chain links TRBV25-1 with TRBJ2-3; tentative D call: TRBD1 (5 bases). This CDR3 spans 13 amino acids. Germline V gives CDR1 MGHDK, CDR2 SYGVNS. Trimming cost V 5 bases and J 4 bases, with 10 bases left between them. The CDR3 nucleotides read TGTGCCAGCAGTAAGACAGTTGCAGATACGCAGTATTTT. Its translation: CASSKTVADTQYF.

The sample holds one count of this clone. The gene calls are TRBV29-1 and TRBJ1-2; D gene unclear. Germline-derived CDR1 and CDR2 are SQVTM and ANQGSEA. The CDR3 contains 11 residues. Trimming left V 7 bases short and J 8 bases short, with 14 bases between. CDR3: CSAQRWEGYTF. The DNA for the CDR3 is TGCAGCGCCCAACGCTGGGAGGGCTACACCTTC.

The V call is TRBV5-1, the J call TRBJ2-5; a weak D match, TRBD1 (5 bases). The CDR3 has 15 residues. V lost 4 bases and J lost 3, with 16 bases in between. Germline CDR1 is SGHRS and CDR2 is YFSETQ. CDR3 sequence: CASSPDLGHKETQYF. In DNA, the CDR3 is TGCGCCAGCAGCCCGGATCTTGGACACAAAGAGACCCAGTACTTC.